This TCR beta chain was captured in a study of cytomegalovirus exposure and HLA in healthy donors. Points from the study as a whole: In vitro, a few CMV-associated chains proved specific for CMV antigens.

With respect to this clone: Its cognate antigen is unknown.

The CDR3 sequence is 16 residues long. The PCR had 60 Vbeta and 13 Jbeta primers. Profiled with immunoSEQ multiplex PCR; TCRdb holds only in-frame clones, not every one. The sample lists around 130,000 clones; around 90% were seen once. This chain uses TRBV21-1 with TRBJ2-1; TRBD2 is the table's D call and was not checked against the DNA. TRBV21-1 counts as a pseudogene. The sample taken for sequencing was PBMCs. The origin of this receptor is a woman between 40 and 50 years old in good health and CMV-seronegative. CDR3 bases: TGTGCCAGCAGTCCGAAAACTAGCGGGAGGAGCAATGAGCAGTTCTTC. This encodes CASSPKTSGRSNEQFF.